Listed below are T cell receptor beta chains from one sample, sequenced in a study of blood T cell repertoires in COVID-19. The repertoire was sequenced with immunoSEQ multiplex PCR; TCRdb's copy has only in-frame clones and lacks some. The table shows around 140,000 clones, with roughly 80% occurring only once. What was sequenced was peripheral blood. The receptors here all came from a woman in her fifties or sixties with active or convalescent COVID-19. Each CDR3 is given with its conserved first and last residue. Fields, in order: V gene, D gene, J gene, clone size, CDR3 protein, CDR3 DNA. The D gene is left open where the match is weak. A row's size may be missing; if present it is once, few, many or a size class.

v_gene: TRBV4-2; d_gene: TRBD1; j_gene: TRBJ2-1; abundance: NA; CDR3aa: CASSPQERGTGGYNEQFF; CDR3nt: TGTGCCAGCAGCCCACAAGAGCGAGGGACAGGGGGCTACAATGAGCAGTTCTTC
v_gene: TRBV4-2; d_gene: NA; j_gene: TRBJ2-3; abundance: NA; CDR3aa: CASSQEKGESTDTQYF; CDR3nt: TGTGCCAGCAGCCAAGAAAAGGGAGAAAGCACAGATACGCAGTATTTT
v_gene: TRBV19; d_gene: NA; j_gene: TRBJ2-5; abundance: NA; CDR3aa: CASSIGVQETQYF; CDR3nt: TGTGCCAGTAGTATAGGCGTACAAGAGACCCAGTACTTC
v_gene: TRBV6-5; d_gene: TRBD1; j_gene: TRBJ2-7; abundance: NA; CDR3aa: CASSPRDRGEQYF; CDR3nt: TGTGCCAGCAGCCCCCGGGACAGGGGAGAGCAGTACTTC
v_gene: TRBV18; d_gene: NA; j_gene: TRBJ1-1; abundance: NA; CDR3aa: CASSPEMFTEAFF; CDR3nt: TGTGCCAGCTCACCGGAGATGTTTACTGAAGCTTTCTTT
v_gene: TRBV7-2; d_gene: TRBD2; j_gene: TRBJ2-7; abundance: few; CDR3aa: CASSLAQGGGAYEQYF; CDR3nt: TGTGCCAGCAGCTTAGCGCAAGGCGGGGGGGCCTACGAGCAGTACTTC
v_gene: TRBV7-9; d_gene: NA; j_gene: TRBJ2-1; abundance: NA; CDR3aa: CASSGGIADPSYNEQFF; CDR3nt: TGTGCCAGCAGCGGAGGCATAGCGGATCCCTCCTACAATGAGCAGTTCTTC
v_gene: TRBV28; d_gene: TRBD1; j_gene: TRBJ1-1; abundance: NA; CDR3aa: CASRQGGNTEAFF; CDR3nt: TGTGCCAGCAGGCAGGGGGGGAACACTGAAGCTTTCTTT
v_gene: TRBV2; d_gene: TRBD1; j_gene: TRBJ1-6; abundance: NA; CDR3aa: CASRPGTGRGSPLHF; CDR3nt: TGTGCCAGCCGGCCCGGGACAGGGAGGGGTTCACCCCTCCACTTT
v_gene: TRBV2; d_gene: NA; j_gene: TRBJ2-5; abundance: NA; CDR3aa: CASRGWLIGETQYF; CDR3nt: TGTGCCAGCAGGGGCTGGCTAATTGGAGAGACCCAGTACTTC
v_gene: TRBV9; d_gene: NA; j_gene: TRBJ1-2; abundance: once; CDR3aa: CASSVLNYGYTF; CDR3nt: TGTGCCAGCAGCGTACTAAACTATGGCTACACCTTC
v_gene: TRBV30; d_gene: NA; j_gene: TRBJ1-6; abundance: NA; CDR3aa: CAWSAGSLRNSPLHF; CDR3nt: TGTGCCTGGAGTGCGGGGTCCCTGCGTAATTCACCCCTCCACTTT
v_gene: TRBV7-2; d_gene: NA; j_gene: TRBJ1-5; abundance: many; CDR3aa: CASSLVGGSGNQPQHF; CDR3nt: TGTGCCAGCAGCTTAGTAGGGGGATCTGGCAATCAGCCCCAGCATTTT
v_gene: TRBV5-6; d_gene: NA; j_gene: TRBJ2-2; abundance: NA; CDR3aa: CASSLPNGELFF; CDR3nt: TGTGCCAGCAGCTTGCCTAACGGGGAGCTGTTTTTT
v_gene: TRBV7-2; d_gene: NA; j_gene: TRBJ2-3; abundance: NA; CDR3aa: CASSLDTGTDTQYF; CDR3nt: TGTGCCAGCAGCTTAGATACAGGGACAGATACGCAGTATTTT
v_gene: TRBV6-5; d_gene: NA; j_gene: TRBJ1-1; abundance: NA; CDR3aa: CASSYSTVGEATEAFF; CDR3nt: TGTGCCAGCAGTTACTCGACGGTTGGGGAGGCCACTGAAGCTTTCTTT
v_gene: TRBV9; d_gene: TRBD2; j_gene: TRBJ2-1; abundance: NA; CDR3aa: CASSASTSGGAQEQFF; CDR3nt: TGTGCCAGCAGCGCCTCTACTAGCGGGGGGGCCCAGGAGCAGTTCTTC
v_gene: TRBV11-2; d_gene: TRBD2; j_gene: TRBJ2-3; abundance: NA; CDR3aa: CASSPRRAGGTDTQYF; CDR3nt: TGTGCCAGCAGCCCCCGAAGAGCGGGGGGCACAGATACGCAGTATTTT
v_gene: TRBV19; d_gene: NA; j_gene: TRBJ1-2; abundance: NA; CDR3aa: CASSIRQAKPYGYTF; CDR3nt: TGTGCCAGTAGTATTCGCCAGGCTAAGCCCTATGGCTACACCTTC
v_gene: TRBV18; d_gene: NA; j_gene: TRBJ1-4; abundance: NA; CDR3aa: CASSPRVPTNNEKLFF; CDR3nt: TGTGCCAGCTCACCACGGGTCCCGACAAATAATGAAAAACTGTTTTTT
v_gene: TRBV3-1/TRBV3-2; d_gene: NA; j_gene: TRBJ1-4; abundance: NA; CDR3aa: CASSQGTGNEKLFF; CDR3nt: TGTGCCAGCAGCCAAGGGACGGGGAATGAAAAACTGTTTTTT
v_gene: TRBV6-2/TRBV6-3; d_gene: TRBD2; j_gene: TRBJ2-3; abundance: NA; CDR3aa: CASSYSGEGTDTQYF; CDR3nt: TGTGCCAGCAGTTACTCTGGGGAGGGGACAGATACGCAGTATTTT
v_gene: TRBV6-5; d_gene: NA; j_gene: TRBJ2-7; abundance: NA; CDR3aa: CASTNSRTGYEQYF; CDR3nt: TGTGCCAGCACCAACTCGAGGACTGGCTACGAGCAGTACTTC
v_gene: TRBV11-2; d_gene: TRBD1; j_gene: TRBJ1-1; abundance: NA; CDR3aa: CASSLAGGNTEAFF; CDR3nt: TGTGCCAGCAGCCTCGCAGGGGGGAACACTGAAGCTTTCTTT
v_gene: TRBV12-5; d_gene: NA; j_gene: TRBJ1-5; abundance: NA; CDR3aa: CASGLQGNQPQHF; CDR3nt: TGTGCTAGTGGCCTACAGGGAAATCAGCCCCAGCATTTT
v_gene: TRBV5-1; d_gene: NA; j_gene: TRBJ1-2; abundance: once; CDR3aa: CASSPPLEGNYGYTF; CDR3nt: TGCGCCAGCAGCCCACCCTTGGAGGGGAACTATGGCTACACCTTC
v_gene: TRBV6-6; d_gene: NA; j_gene: TRBJ2-7; abundance: NA; CDR3aa: CASSYPTGREQYF; CDR3nt: TGTGCCAGCAGTTACCCTACAGGGCGGGAGCAGTACTTC
v_gene: TRBV28; d_gene: NA; j_gene: TRBJ2-2; abundance: few; CDR3aa: CASSPSGHLNTGELFF; CDR3nt: TGTGCCAGCAGTCCTTCGGGACATTTGAACACCGGGGAGCTGTTTTTT
v_gene: TRBV7-2; d_gene: NA; j_gene: TRBJ1-3; abundance: NA; CDR3aa: CASSPSQGAASGNTIYF; CDR3nt: TGTGCCAGCAGCCCATCCCAGGGCGCCGCCTCTGGAAACACCATATATTTT
v_gene: TRBV7-2; d_gene: TRBD1; j_gene: TRBJ1-2; abundance: NA; CDR3aa: CASSPGQGFYGYTF; CDR3nt: TGTGCCAGCAGCCCGGGACAGGGGTTCTATGGCTACACCTTC
v_gene: TRBV7-2; d_gene: TRBD1; j_gene: TRBJ2-5; abundance: NA; CDR3aa: CASSLTKRTGRETQYF; CDR3nt: TGTGCCAGCAGCTTAACGAAAAGGACAGGCAGGGAGACCCAGTACTTC
v_gene: TRBV7-6; d_gene: NA; j_gene: TRBJ1-4; abundance: NA; CDR3aa: CASSPGWAGANEKLFF; CDR3nt: TGTGCCAGCAGCCCCGGGTGGGCAGGGGCTAACGAAAAACTGTTTTTT
v_gene: TRBV28; d_gene: TRBD1; j_gene: TRBJ1-3; abundance: NA; CDR3aa: CASRRDRGGNTIYF; CDR3nt: TGTGCCAGCAGAAGGGACAGGGGTGGAAACACCATATATTTT
v_gene: TRBV7-9; d_gene: NA; j_gene: TRBJ1-3; abundance: NA; CDR3aa: CARDPDTIYF; CDR3nt: TGTGCCAGAGATCCGGACACCATATATTTT
v_gene: TRBV9; d_gene: TRBD1; j_gene: TRBJ2-3; abundance: NA; CDR3aa: CASSVLQGPADTQYF; CDR3nt: TGTGCCAGCAGCGTTTTACAGGGGCCCGCAGATACGCAGTATTTT
v_gene: TRBV29-1; d_gene: NA; j_gene: TRBJ2-2; abundance: many; CDR3aa: CSVGEYLTGELFF; CDR3nt: TGCAGCGTTGGGGAGTACCTCACCGGGGAGCTGTTTTTT
v_gene: TRBV14; d_gene: TRBD1; j_gene: TRBJ2-1; abundance: NA; CDR3aa: CASSQLRGQGSYNEQFF; CDR3nt: TGTGCCAGCAGCCAATTAAGGGGACAGGGCTCCTACAATGAGCAGTTCTTC
v_gene: TRBV12-3/TRBV12-4; d_gene: NA; j_gene: TRBJ1-3; abundance: many; CDR3aa: CASSPGQYEIYF; CDR3nt: TGTGCCAGCAGCCCCGGACAGTATGAAATATATTTT
v_gene: TRBV11-2; d_gene: NA; j_gene: TRBJ1-4; abundance: NA; CDR3aa: CASSLGPGSGEKLFF; CDR3nt: TGTGCCAGCAGCTTAGGTCCAGGGTCGGGTGAAAAACTGTTTTTT